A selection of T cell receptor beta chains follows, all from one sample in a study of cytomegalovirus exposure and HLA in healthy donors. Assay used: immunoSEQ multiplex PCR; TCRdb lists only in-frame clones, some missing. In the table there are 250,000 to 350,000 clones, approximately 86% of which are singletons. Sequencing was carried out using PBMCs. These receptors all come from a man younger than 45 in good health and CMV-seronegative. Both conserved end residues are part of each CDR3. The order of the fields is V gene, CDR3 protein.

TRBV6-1	CASSEGRGLYNEQFF
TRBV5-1	CASSLGDSRSYNEQFF
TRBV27	CASSSRDYSYEQYF
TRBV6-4	CASSDSAGSGANVLTF
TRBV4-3	CASSRTQGWNEKLFF
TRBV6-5	CASRSTGNKAFF
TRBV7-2	CASSFSQGYEQYF
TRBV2	CANTRGLYGYTF
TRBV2	CASRAGTGFGYNEQFF
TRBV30	CAWSGRGSTYEQYF
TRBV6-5	CASSFTTSGADHEQYF
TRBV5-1	CASSPQSTGTYEQYF
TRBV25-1	CASSEMSLTGELFF
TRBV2	CASSSDSHNEKLFF
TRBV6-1	CASSDSGQGVSPLHF
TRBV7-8	CASSPVTGFSYEQYF
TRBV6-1	CASRLLGQHYEQYF
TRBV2	CASRLRTGGGDEKLFF
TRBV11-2	CASSRGGRQFF
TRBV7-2	CASSLGVSGGQETQYF
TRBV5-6	CASSLRDTYGYTF
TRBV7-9	CASSLVAGQNTEAFF
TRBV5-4	CASSLDRGPNEKLFF
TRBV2	CARDEAGANYGYTF
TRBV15	CATSSINRGQNYGYTF
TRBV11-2	CASSSYTSTDTQYF
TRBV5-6	CASSPRTGYEQYF
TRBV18	CASSPDTGDNFYEQYF
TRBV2	CASRTDRGQGQPQHF
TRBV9	CASSVDPGASYEQYF
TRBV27	CASSDQGTDGYTF
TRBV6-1	CASSGGTGVTNEKLFF
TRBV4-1	CASSQTPDRGYGYTF
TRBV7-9	CASSLLAGGSTDTQYF
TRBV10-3	CASGQGDDSDTQYF
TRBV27	CASSPQLTSGGASAYEQYF
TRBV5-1	CASSTQGTGNTGELFF
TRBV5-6	CASSLQGSSYGYTF
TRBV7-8	CASPSGDGNTIYF
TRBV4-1	CASSQEGGRARYGYTF
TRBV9	CASSVIQGTRDF
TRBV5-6	CASSHEDRVGTDTQYF
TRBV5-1	CASSFQRGVSYEQYF
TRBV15	CATSRDRDRGSYEQYF
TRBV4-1	CASSQEGTGIAFF
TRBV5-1	CASSLVDRGYEQYF
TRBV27	CASRGTGSYEQYF
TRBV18	CASSTQGGNTEAFF
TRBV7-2	CASSLGGQSYNEQFF
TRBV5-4	CASSTGRGPSAYEQYF
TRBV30	CAGGQAGEAFF
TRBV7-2	CASSSKRQGDGYTF
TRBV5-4	CASSEGQGRYGYTF
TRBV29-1	CSVVQVIFPEAFF
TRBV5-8	CASSLTGLGTEAFF